The 26 T cell receptor beta chains given below trace back to one sample, sequenced in a study of cytomegalovirus exposure and HLA in healthy donors. Primers for the PCR totalled 60 Vbeta and 13 Jbeta. The repertoire was sequenced with immunoSEQ multiplex PCR; TCRdb's copy has only in-frame clones and lacks some. The sample includes 250,000 to 350,000 clones, 80% to 90% of them seen just once. Source material: PBMCs. Receptors originate from a man aged 35 to 55 in good health and CMV-seropositive.

The J gene is TRBJ1-4, the V gene TRBV7-8; perhaps TRBD1 as D (5 bases). The CDR3 has 16 residues. Germline values: CDR1 SGHVS, CDR2 FQNEAQ. The V end lost 5 bases, the J end lost 0 bases, and 13 bases lay between the germline ends. CDR3 coding DNA: TGTGCCAGCAGCACCCGACAGTTAGCAACTAATGAAAAACTGTTTTTT. It codes for CASSTRQLATNEKLFF.

The chain is built from TRBV28 and TRBJ2-5; D possibly corresponds to TRBD1 (6 bases). This CDR3 is 14 amino acids long. V gave up 10 bases and J gave up 11 bases, with 26 bases separating them. CDR1 is MDHEN and CDR2 is SYDVKM in the germline V gene. The CDR3 region is CATTRQANYAQQYF. The CDR3 DNA is TGTGCCACCACTAGACAGGCCAATTACGCGCAGCAGTACTTC.

The chain couples TRBV11-2 to TRBJ1-5; TRBD1 matches at 7 bases. The junction had 6 bases not matched to a gene; V was cut back by 5 bases and J by 8 bases. CDR3 length: 13 residues. CDR1 and CDR2 from the germline V gene are SGHAT and FQNNGV. The CDR3 DNA sequence: TGTGCCAGCAGCCTGACAGGGCGGGAGCCCCAGCATTTT. This translates into CASSLTGREPQHF.

Details on this clone: The sample contains more than one DNA sequence encoding this CDR3. The chain recombines TRBV7-3 with TRBJ2-1; TRBD2 agrees at 9 bases. V shed 5 bases and J 9 bases; nucleotides not matched to a gene: 14. This CDR3 spans 16 amino acids. Per the germline V gene, CDR1 is SGHTA and CDR2 is FQGTGA. Here the CDR3 reads CASSLGLAGGISEQFF. The CDR3 DNA reads as TGTGCCAGCAGCCTAGGACTGGCGGGAGGGATTAGTGAGCAGTTCTTC.

V gene TRBV4-1 combines with J gene TRBJ2-7, with 7 bases aligning to TRBD2. The germline CDR1 and CDR2 sequences are MGHRA and YSYEKL. This CDR3 region has 15 residues. V lost 1 base to trimming and J lost 1 base; unmatched junction nucleotides: 4. The CDR3: CASSQVERGSYEQYF. The CDR3 region has the DNA TGCGCCAGCAGCCAAGTGGAGCGGGGATCCTACGAGCAGTACTTC.

V is TRBV7-6 and J is TRBJ1-3, with D tentatively TRBD1 (6 bases). The ends were cut back, 5 bases at V and 0 bases at J, with 20 bases in the middle. Germline V gives CDR1 SGHVS, CDR2 FNYEAQ. This CDR3 has 18 residues. CDR3 bases: TGTGCCAGCAGCCCCCGACAGGCTGGCCTCCCCTCTGGAAACACCATATATTTT. It encodes CASSPRQAGLPSGNTIYF.

The gene calls are TRBV5-1 and TRBJ2-5; possibly TRBD1 for D (7 bases). With the DNA end fitting TRBJ2-7 better, the J assignment may be wrong. Germline V gene sequence: CDR1 SGHRS, CDR2 YFSETQ. The CDR3 length is 16 residues. Here the CDR3 DNA reads TGCGCCAGCAGCTTTTTTGGCGGAGGGGGCCACTACGAGCAGTACTTC. The encoded protein is CASSFFGGGGHYEQYF.

The chain recombines TRBV4-2 with TRBJ1-1, with D hard to call. This CDR3 contains 14 residues. Trimming removed 4 bases from V and 0 bases from J, with 9 bases in between. CDR1 and CDR2 from the germline V gene are LGHNA and YNFKEQ. The CDR3 loop reads CASSPESLNTEAFF. The CDR3 coding sequence is TGTGCCAGCAGCCCGGAGAGCCTGAACACTGAAGCTTTCTTT.

V and J are TRBV18 and TRBJ2-5; 8 bases map to TRBD1. The end of the DNA is better explained by TRBJ2-7, so the J call may be wrong. Germline V lookup: CDR1 KGHSH, CDR2 LQKENI. There are 15 residues in the CDR3. The CDR3 here is CASSLTPGQDYEQYF. DNA of the CDR3: TGTGCCAGCTCACTAACCCCGGGACAGGATTACGAGCAGTACTTC.

This chain uses TRBV5-1 with TRBJ2-3; TRBD1 is a possible D gene (6 bases). The CDR3 totals 13 residues. Germline V gives CDR1 SGHRS, CDR2 YFSETQ. The V end was cut by 4 bases, the J end by 4 bases, with 10 bases between. The CDR3 coding sequence is TGCGCCAGCAGCCCAGGGGATTCAGATACGCAGTATTTT. This translates into CASSPGDSDTQYF.

This clone has a single count. J is TRBJ2-6 and V is TRBV11-2; a possible D gene is TRBD1 (5 bases). Germline CDR1 reads SGHAT; CDR2 reads FQNNGV. Deletions cut 4 bases from V and 2 bases from J, with 21 bases between. The CDR3 covers 19 residues. CDR3 loop: CASSSQVPINRTGANVLTF. In DNA form, the CDR3 reads TGTGCCAGCAGCTCCCAGGTCCCCATTAACAGGACTGGGGCCAACGTCCTGACTTTC. The variable domain in full, completed from reference TRBV11-2 and TRBJ2-6, reads EAGVAQSPRYKIIEKRQSVAFWCNPISGHATLYWYQQILGQGPKLLIQFQNNGVVDDSQLPKDRFSAERLKGVDSTLKIQPAKLEDSAVYLCASSSQVPINRTGANVLTFGAGSRLTVL.

The chain uses TRBV29-1 and TRBJ2-7; 9 nucleotides line up with TRBD1. The CDR3 extends over 15 amino acids. Per the germline V gene, CDR1 is SQVTM and CDR2 is ANQGSEA. V lost 1 base to trimming and J lost 2 bases; unmatched junction nucleotides: 6. The CDR3 DNA reads as TGCAGCGTTGAAGGTGGGACAGGGAGGCCCTACGAGCAGTACTTC. Its protein product is CSVEGGTGRPYEQYF.

The chain recombines TRBV21-1 with TRBJ2-1; the table assigns TRBD2, which was not confirmed against the DNA. TRBV21-1 is a known pseudogene. The CDR3 loop spans 15 amino acids. CDR3 sequence reads: CASSPGTPLYNEQFF. The CDR3 DNA sequence: TGTGCCAGCAGCCCCGGGACTCCCCTCTACAATGAGCAGTTCTTC.

The sample holds a few counts of this clone. Compared with germline, one end of the junction differs, possibly owing to a read error. The rearrangement uses TRBV7-7 and TRBJ2-7; 7 nucleotides align to TRBD2. Germline loops: CDR1 SSHAT, CDR2 FNYEAQ (reference sequence). This CDR3 has 16 residues. This CDR3 reads CASRQSQGLVRYEQYF. The CDR3 coding sequence is TGTGCTAGCAGACAGTCCCAAGGACTAGTTCGCTACGAGCAGTACTTC.

This rearrangement joins TRBV6-1 to TRBJ2-1, with TRBD2 matching over 12 bases. Germline CDR1 reads MNHNS; CDR2 reads SASEGT. The CDR3 is 17 amino acids. Trimming at V came to 4 bases and at J to 1 base, leaving 5 bases not matched to a gene. The CDR3 reads CASSGLAGVSSYNEQFF. The CDR3 DNA sequence: TGTGCCAGCAGTGGACTAGCGGGGGTTAGTTCCTACAATGAGCAGTTCTTC.

The rearrangement uses TRBV6-5 and TRBJ2-7, with TRBD1 matching 8 bases. Germline V gene sequence: CDR1 MNHEY, CDR2 SVGAGI. Trimming cost V 2 bases and J 5 bases; bases outside gene matches: 8. CDR3 length equals 15 residues. The CDR3 DNA reads as TGTGCCAGCAGTTACCGAGGACAGGGTTCTGACGAGCAGTACTTC. The encoded protein is CASSYRGQGSDEQYF.

This sequence joins TRBV18 and TRBJ2-7; 8 bases align to TRBD2. CDR1 is KGHSH and CDR2 is LQKENI in the germline V gene. The J segment lost 5 bases and the V segment lost 1 base, leaving 7 bases of the junction unmatched. The CDR3 runs to 15 residues. Here the CDR3 reads CASSPRRGDFNEQYF. For the CDR3, the DNA is TGTGCCAGCTCACCACGGCGGGGGGACTTCAACGAGCAGTACTTC. Full variable domain (outside the CDR3, taken from reference TRBV18 and TRBJ2-7): NAGVMQNPRHLVRRRGQEARLRCSPMKGHSHVYWYRQLPEEGLKFMVYLQKENIIDESGMPKERFSAEFPKEGPSILRIQQVVRGDSAAYFCASSPRRGDFNEQYFGPGTRLTVT.

The CDR3 DNA reads TGTGCCAGCAAGGGGGATAGCGGGAGAGGTCGGTACTTC. It codes for CASKGDSGRGRYF. V gene TRBV6-8 combines with J gene TRBJ2-7; 9 nucleotides agree with TRBD2. Germline trimming cut 7 bases from V and 12 bases from J; bases unmatched to any gene: 13. The V gene's germline CDR1 is MNHGY and CDR2 SAAAGT. This CDR3 has 13 residues.

The gene calls are TRBV28 and TRBJ1-3, with D possibly being TRBD1 (5 bases). V was clipped by 4 bases and J by 0 bases, with 16 bases between them. In germline, CDR1 is MDHEN, CDR2 SYDVKM. The CDR3 length is 17 residues. The DNA of the CDR3 is TGTGCCAGCAGTTGGATCGCCGCAGGGAACTCTGGAAACACCATATATTTT. Translated: CASSWIAAGNSGNTIYF.

The gene calls are TRBV7-9 and TRBJ2-2; D is uncertain. The CDR3 is 15 amino acids. Germline-derived CDR1 and CDR2 are SEHNR and FQNEAQ (reference sequence). V was shortened by 5 bases and J by 3 bases, with 13 bases between the two germline ends. The chain's CDR3 is CASSPLRGDTGELFF. The CDR3 DNA is TGTGCCAGCAGCCCCCTGAGAGGTGACACCGGGGAGCTGTTTTTT. Supplemented by reference TRBV7-9 and TRBJ2-2, the full variable domain reads DTGVSQNPRHKITKRGQNVTFRCDPISEHNRLYWYRQTLGQGPEFLTYFQNEAQLEKSRLLSDRFSAERPKGSFSTLEIQRTEQGDSAMYLCASSPLRGDTGELFFGEGSRLTVL.

This sequence joins TRBV7-2 and TRBJ2-5; D is perhaps TRBD1 (6 bases). Germline V lookup: CDR1 SGHTA, CDR2 FQGNSA. The CDR3 extends over 16 amino acids. The V gene lost 1 base and the J gene lost 2 bases, with 14 bases spanning the gap. For the CDR3, the DNA is TGTGCCAGCAGCTTAGTGGGGTCAGGGGCACAAGAGACCCAGTACTTC. Protein: CASSLVGSGAQETQYF.

The chain has TRBV4-3 and TRBJ2-5; 9 positions match TRBD2. Germline CDR1 and CDR2: LGHNA and YSLEER. V shed 0 bases, J shed 1 base, and the junction held 12 bases outside the gene matches. There are 19 residues in the CDR3. CDR3 coding DNA: TGCGCCAGCAGCCAAGACTTAGGAGTGCTAGCGGGGACCCAAGAGACCCAGTACTTC. This codes for CASSQDLGVLAGTQETQYF.

The chain uses TRBV7-2 and TRBJ2-1; TRBD2 is a possible D gene (6 bases). Trimming removed 3 bases from V and 5 bases from J, with 20 bases in between. This CDR3 contains 17 residues. Germline V lookup: CDR1 SGHTA, CDR2 FQGNSA. Written as DNA, the CDR3 is TGTGCCAGCAGCTTCCCAAACCGGGACTTTACTGACAATGAGCAGTTCTTC. It is translated as CASSFPNRDFTDNEQFF.

This chain uses TRBV7-2 with TRBJ2-1; D is undetermined. Trimming took 1 base from V and 10 from J, leaving 14 bases between them. The CDR3 covers 14 residues. CDR1 and CDR2 from the germline V gene are SGHTA and FQGNSA. The CDR3 sequence is CASSLVPQAPEQFF. The CDR3 DNA is TGTGCCAGCAGCTTAGTCCCCCAGGCCCCAGAGCAGTTCTTC. Together with reference TRBV7-2 and TRBJ2-1, the CDR3 gives the full variable domain: GAGVSQSPSNKVTEKGKDVELRCDPISGHTALYWYRQSLGQGLEFLIYFQGNSAPDKSGLPSDRFSAERTGGSVSTLTIQRTQQEDSAVYLCASSLVPQAPEQFFGPGTRLTVL.

The chain joins TRBV7-3 to TRBJ2-7; 7 positions agree with TRBD1. Looked up from germline, CDR1 is SGHTA and CDR2 is FQGTGA. The CDR3 runs 16 residues. Unmatched junction bases numbered 5, after V lost 0 bases and J lost 0 bases. The CDR3 sequence: CASSLTGDRSSYEQYF. The CDR3 DNA is TGTGCCAGCAGCTTAACAGGGGACAGAAGCTCCTACGAGCAGTACTTC.

Worth noting for this clone: Other DNA sequences in this specimen translate into the identical CDR3. J is TRBJ2-7 and V is TRBV27; the match to TRBD2 covers 13 bases. Trimming removed 4 bases from V and 2 bases from J; junction bases left unmatched: 11. Germline assignment: CDR1 MNHEY and CDR2 SMNVEV (reference sequence). The CDR3 is 18 amino acids. The CDR3 bases are TGTGCCAGCAGTTCGCGACTAGCGGGAGGTAGTCTGACCTACGAGCAGTACTTC. It specifies CASSSRLAGGSLTYEQYF.